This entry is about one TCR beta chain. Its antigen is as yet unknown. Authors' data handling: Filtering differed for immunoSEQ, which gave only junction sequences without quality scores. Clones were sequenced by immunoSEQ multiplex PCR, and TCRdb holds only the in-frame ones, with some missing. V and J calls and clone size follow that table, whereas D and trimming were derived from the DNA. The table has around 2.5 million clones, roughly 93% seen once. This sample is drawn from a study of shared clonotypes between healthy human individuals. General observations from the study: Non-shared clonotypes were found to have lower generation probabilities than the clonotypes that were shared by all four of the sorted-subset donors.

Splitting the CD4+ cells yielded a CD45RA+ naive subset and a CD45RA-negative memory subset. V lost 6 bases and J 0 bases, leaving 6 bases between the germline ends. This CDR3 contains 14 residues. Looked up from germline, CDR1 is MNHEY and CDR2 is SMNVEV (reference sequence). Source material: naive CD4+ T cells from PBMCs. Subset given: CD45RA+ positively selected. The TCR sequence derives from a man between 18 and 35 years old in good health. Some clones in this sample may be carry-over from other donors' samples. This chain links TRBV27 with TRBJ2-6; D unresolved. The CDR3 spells CASSPSSGANVLTF. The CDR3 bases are TGTGCCAGCAGCCCCAGCTCTGGGGCCAACGTCCTGACTTTC.